The 13 T cell receptor beta chains below were found in one sample sequenced in a study of shared clonotypes between healthy human individuals. Assay used: immunoSEQ multiplex PCR; TCRdb lists only in-frame clones, some missing. The table has 550,000 to 700,000 clones, around 73% seen once. The sequencing sample was made of memory CD4+ T cells sorted from blood. As for subset: CD45RA-negative fraction. The receptors were sampled from a woman aged 25 to 39 in good health.

Regarding this clone: The same CDR3 can be traced to other DNA sequences in this sample. The CDR3 loop is CASRRQGARGQPQHF. CDR3 nucleotides: TGTGCCAGCAGAAGGCAGGGGGCGCGCGGTCAGCCCCAGCATTTT. The V call is TRBV28, the J call TRBJ1-5, with TRBD1 identical over 8 bases. The CDR3 sequence is 15 residues long. The ends lost 6 bases at V and 6 bases at J; junction bases unmatched: 10. Germline-derived CDR1 and CDR2 are MDHEN and SYDVKM.

The chain carries TRBV18 and TRBJ2-7; 7 bases are shared with TRBD1. The CDR3 has 17 amino acids. V trimming: 2 bases; J trimming: 0 bases; junction bases outside the gene matches: 10. The germline gives CDR1 KGHSH, CDR2 LQKENI. CDR3 DNA: TGTGCCAGCTCACCATCAACCGACAGGGCTTTCTCCTACGAGCAGTACTTC. Its protein product is CASSPSTDRAFSYEQYF.

The chain uses TRBV7-8 and TRBJ2-1, with 7 bases aligning to TRBD2. Germline values: CDR1 SGHVS, CDR2 FQNEAQ. The CDR3 spans 16 residues. The ends lost 4 bases at V and 4 bases at J; junction bases unmatched: 10. DNA of the CDR3: TGTGCCAGCAGCTCCCCTGGCGCGGGAGCTTACAATGAGCAGTTCTTC. Its protein product is CASSSPGAGAYNEQFF.

J is TRBJ2-4 and V is TRBV30; weak D call: TRBD2 (6 bases). Germline CDR1 GTSNPN, CDR2 SVGIG (reference sequence). V lost 5 bases, J lost 0 bases, and 8 bases lay in between. The CDR3 loop spans 13 amino acids. CDR3 DNA sequence: TGTGCCTGGCGAGCGGGAGCCAAAAACATTCAGTACTTC. The encoded protein is CAWRAGAKNIQYF.

This clone was seen repeatedly, ten times or more. The genes are TRBV25-1 and TRBJ2-5, with 15 bases matching TRBD2. The CDR3 is 17 amino acids. The J segment lost 5 bases and the V segment lost 6 bases, leaving 10 bases of the junction unmatched. CDR1 and CDR2 from the germline V gene are MGHDK and SYGVNS. The CDR3: CASRPGLAGGPWETQYF. Here the CDR3 DNA reads TGTGCCAGCAGACCAGGACTAGCGGGAGGGCCGTGGGAGACCCAGTACTTC.

This chain connects TRBV28 to TRBJ2-3; 9 positions match TRBD2. The V and J ends lost 1 base and 7 bases, in that order; junction bases with no gene match: 12. Germline CDR1 is MDHEN and CDR2 is SYDVKM. This CDR3 spans 17 amino acids. The CDR3 is CASSLSTVAGAGNTQYF. Here the CDR3 DNA reads TGTGCCAGCAGTTTATCAACAGTAGCGGGAGCGGGGAATACGCAGTATTTT.

The chain couples TRBV30 to TRBJ2-5; D gene uncertain. With the DNA end fitting TRBJ2-7 better, the J assignment may be wrong. Per the germline V gene, CDR1 is GTSNPN and CDR2 is SVGIG (reference sequence). The CDR3 runs 12 residues. The CDR3 coding sequence is TGTGCCTGGAGTTTGGCGGCCTACGAGCAGTACTTC. Its translation is CAWSLAAYEQYF.

The gene calls are TRBV28 and TRBJ1-5; D is unclear. From germline, CDR1 is MDHEN and CDR2 SYDVKM. The V and J ends lost 7 bases and 4 bases respectively, with 11 bases between them. The CDR3 has 13 amino acids. CDR3 region: CASISNRNQPQHF. The CDR3, as DNA: TGTGCCAGCATAAGTAACAGAAATCAGCCCCAGCATTTT.

This clone has a handful of counts. The chain couples TRBV6-1 to TRBJ1-5; 9 bases align to TRBD1. The ends lost 8 bases at V and 4 bases at J; junction bases unmatched: 3. Germline CDR1 and CDR2: MNHNS and SASEGT. CDR3 length: 13 amino acids. The CDR3 is CASWDRVNQPQHF. In DNA form, the CDR3 reads TGTGCCAGCTGGGACAGGGTAAATCAGCCCCAGCATTTT.

The J gene is TRBJ2-7, the V gene TRBV28, with 12 bases lining up with TRBD2. After removal of 5 bases from V and 3 bases from J, the junction contained 5 bases not matched to a gene. The germline CDR1 and CDR2 sequences are MDHEN and SYDVKM. The CDR3 has 15 residues. As DNA, the CDR3 is TGTGCCAGCAGTGCCCCTAGCGGGAGGGACTACGAGCAGTACTTC. Translated: CASSAPSGRDYEQYF.

The rearrangement joins TRBV27 to TRBJ2-3; tentatively, D is TRBD1 or TRBD2 (5 bases each). V was pared by 8 bases and J by 0 bases, with 12 bases between. CDR1 MNHEY and CDR2 SMNVEV come from the germline V gene (reference sequence). This CDR3 comprises 14 residues. The CDR3 nucleotides are TGTGCCAGCGACCTTCGGGGCAGCACAGATACGCAGTATTTT. Translating gives CASDLRGSTDTQYF.

The V and J genes are TRBV5-1 and TRBJ2-2, with D perhaps given as TRBD1 or TRBD2 (5 bases each). The germline V gene has CDR1 SGHRS and CDR2 YFSETQ. The CDR3 has 16 amino acids. Trimming pared 1 base from V and 7 bases from J, leaving 17 bases between. The DNA for the CDR3 is TGCGCCAGCAGCTTGTTGGGACGCCAAGGTCACGGGGAGCTGTTTTTT. This encodes CASSLLGRQGHGELFF.

V and J are TRBV28 and TRBJ2-3; D remains ambiguous. The V end lost 3 bases, the J end lost 1 base, and 8 bases lay between the germline ends. Germline V gene lookup returns CDR1 MDHEN and CDR2 SYDVKM. The CDR3 runs 14 residues. Here the CDR3 reads CASSFPWGTDTQYF. The CDR3 DNA is TGTGCCAGCAGTTTCCCCTGGGGCACAGATACGCAGTATTTT.